Listed here is a single TCR beta chain. The antigen is undetermined. The CDR3 length is 14 residues. The germline CDR1 and CDR2 sequences are DFQATT and SNEGSKA (reference sequence). The junction had 5 bases not matched to a gene; V was cut back by 0 bases and J by 5 bases. This entry belongs to a study of glioma-infiltrating T cells. Background on the study: Glioma patients had dexamethasone for six or fewer days before surgery. Study results and caveats: Gliomas, especially low-grade, showed above-expected tissue-blood divergence; non-neoplastic patients showed below.

Using RNA template, CDR3s of TCR alpha and beta were amplified with iRepertoire arm-PCR. Each CDR3 protein gets one entry after TCRdb re-called the multiplex PCR reads with MiXCR. The table records 300,000 to 450,000 distinct CDR3 sequences, roughly 41% of them present only once. The V and J genes are TRBV20-1 and TRBJ2-5; 8 bases are a match to TRBD1. Material: glioma tissue, nonneoplastic brain tissue, or PBMCs (not recorded which). This sequence was found in a human donor with low-grade glioma or glioblastoma, undergoing nonglioma brain surgery, or in good health (not recorded which). The CDR3 spells CSARDRTGKETQYF. In DNA form, the CDR3 reads TGCAGTGCTAGAGATAGGACAGGGAAGGAGACCCAGTACTTC.